This TCR beta chain was profiled in a study of blood T cell repertoires in COVID-19. Study at large: There were acute and convalescent COVID-19 samples, and they came from the United States, Italy and Spain. T cells, B-cell-depleted T cells, or PBMCs supplied cDNA or gDNA.

Under the authors' procedure: Amplification of reference gene primers was used by the study to estimate nucleated cell counts. Repertoires were generated with immunoSEQ multiplex PCR, while TCRdb's copy carries only in-frame clones and drops some. The V and J calls and the clone size are those of that table, but D and trimming were determined from the DNA. The top ten hold less than 5.5% of the sample, which has around 46,000 clones, about 86% seen once. The V gene's germline CDR1 is MNHEY and CDR2 SMNVEV (reference sequence). Trimming removed 5 bases at V and 0 bases at J, with 17 bases between. CDR3 size: 17 residues.

Sequenced sample: peripheral blood. This sequence was found in a man aged 40-49 years with active COVID-19. The J gene is TRBJ2-1, the V gene TRBV27, with D tentatively TRBD1 (9 bases). CDR3 amino acids: CASSPQGAGGSYNEQFF. In DNA form, the CDR3 reads TGTGCCAGCAGTCCACAGGGGGCGGGGGGCTCCTACAATGAGCAGTTCTTC.